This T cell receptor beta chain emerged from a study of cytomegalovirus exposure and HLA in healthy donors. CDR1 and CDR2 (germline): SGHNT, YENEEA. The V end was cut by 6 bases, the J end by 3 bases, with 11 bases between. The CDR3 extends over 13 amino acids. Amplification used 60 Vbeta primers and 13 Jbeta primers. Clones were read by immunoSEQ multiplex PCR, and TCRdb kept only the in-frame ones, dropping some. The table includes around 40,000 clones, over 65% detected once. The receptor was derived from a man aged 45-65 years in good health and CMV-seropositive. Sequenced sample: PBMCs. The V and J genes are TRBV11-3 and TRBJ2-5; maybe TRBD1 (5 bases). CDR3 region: CASRRQSKETQYF. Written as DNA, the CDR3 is TGTGCCAGCAGAAGACAGTCAAAAGAGACCCAGTACTTC.